This is a list of T cell receptor beta chains from one sample in a study of shared clonotypes between healthy human individuals. TCRdb's table, derived via immunoSEQ multiplex PCR, lists solely in-frame clones and lacks some. The sample records millions of clones, more than 80% being singletons. Sequencing used naive CD4+ T cells sorted from blood. Source of these receptors: a man aged 18 to 29 in good health. Each CDR3 is given with its conserved first and last residue. The order of the fields is J gene, clone size, V gene, D gene, CDR3 protein, CDR3 DNA. D genes are given only for firm matches. The size of a clone is reported for some rows only, either as once, few or many, or as a class for expanded clones.

TRBJ2-1,-,TRBV5-1,-,CASSLSGSSYNEQFF,TGCGCCAGCAGCTTGAGCGGTAGCTCCTACAATGAGCAGTTCTTC
TRBJ2-7,-,TRBV5-1,-,CASSRGRAEFSSYEQYF,TGCGCCAGCAGTCGCGGCCGGGCGGAATTCTCCTCCTACGAGCAGTACTTC
TRBJ1-4,-,TRBV7-2,-,CASSFVSTNEKLFF,TGTGCCAGCAGCTTTGTGTCTACTAATGAAAAACTGTTTTTT
TRBJ1-4,-,TRBV6-5,TRBD1,CASSSQGGTNEKLFF,TGTGCCAGCAGTTCGCAGGGGGGGACTAATGAAAAACTGTTTTTT
TRBJ2-6,-,TRBV7-3,-,CASSPSGANVLTF,TGTGCCAGCAGCCCCTCTGGGGCCAACGTCCTGACTTTC
TRBJ1-1,-,TRBV21-1,-,CARKGHTEAFF,TGTGCCAGAAAAGGGCACACTGAAGCTTTCTTT
TRBJ2-7,once,TRBV29-1,TRBD2,CSVEGSPGLAGTYEQYF,TGCAGCGTTGAAGGTTCTCCAGGACTAGCGGGAACCTACGAGCAGTACTTC
TRBJ1-2,-,TRBV11-2,-,CASSPGSGGNYGYTF,TGTGCCAGCAGCCCTGGGTCGGGGGGAAACTATGGCTACACCTTC
TRBJ2-7,-,TRBV5-4,TRBD2,CASSLASGYEQYF,TGTGCCAGCAGCTTGGCTAGCGGCTACGAGCAGTACTTC
TRBJ1-4,-,TRBV28,-,CASSWLNEKLFF,TGTGCCAGCAGTTGGCTGAATGAAAAACTGTTTTTT
TRBJ2-3,-,TRBV20-1,-,CSAQADTQYF,TGCAGTGCCCAAGCAGATACGCAGTATTTT
TRBJ2-5,-,TRBV27,-,CASSLRWATDAKTQYF,TGTGCCAGCAGTTTAAGGTGGGCTACCGATGCGAAGACCCAGTACTTC
TRBJ2-2,once,TRBV6-1,-,CASTPSRGLPGELFF,TGTGCCAGCACTCCAAGTAGGGGTTTACCCGGGGAGCTGTTTTTT
TRBJ2-2,-,TRBV18,TRBD1,CASSPDRVAGELFF,TGTGCCAGCTCACCGGACAGGGTAGCCGGGGAGCTGTTTTTT
TRBJ2-3,-,TRBV2,TRBD1,CASTRDRLTDTQYF,TGTGCCAGCACCCGGGACAGGCTAACAGATACGCAGTATTTT
TRBJ2-3,-,TRBV7-2,TRBD2,CASSLASASGTPDTQYF,TGTGCCAGCAGCTTAGCATCGGCTAGCGGGACTCCAGATACGCAGTATTTT
TRBJ2-7,-,TRBV10-2,TRBD2,CASHLGTSGSLSSYEQYF,TGCGCCAGTCATCTGGGGACTAGCGGGAGCCTGAGCTCCTACGAGCAGTACTTC
TRBJ1-1,-,TRBV6-6,-,CASRGSGRNTEAFF,TGTGCCAGCAGGGGATCAGGGCGTAACACTGAAGCTTTCTTT
TRBJ2-5,once,TRBV4-3,TRBD2,CASSQGSSGSWETQYF,TGCGCCAGCAGCCAAGGATCTAGCGGGAGTTGGGAGACCCAGTACTTC
TRBJ2-7,-,TRBV19,-,CASSEGTIYEQYF,TGTGCCAGTAGTGAGGGGACCATCTACGAGCAGTACTTC
TRBJ2-1,-,TRBV7-2,TRBD2,CASSQGLAGGRNEQFF,TGTGCCAGCAGCCAGGGACTAGCGGGAGGGCGGAATGAGCAGTTCTTC
TRBJ2-7,-,TRBV2,TRBD2,CASSPTGLAAQYF,TGTGCCAGCAGCCCGACGGGACTAGCGGCGCAGTACTTC
TRBJ2-3,-,TRBV2,-,CASSEGLGTDTQYF,TGTGCCAGCAGTGAGGGACTTGGCACAGATACGCAGTATTTT
TRBJ1-5,-,TRBV6-6,-,CASHSGTQLFRPQHF,TGTGCCAGCCATTCCGGGACACAACTATTCCGGCCCCAGCATTTT
TRBJ2-3,-,TRBV5-1,-,CASSGGSSTDTQYF,TGCGCCAGCAGCGGAGGCAGTTCCACAGATACGCAGTATTTT
TRBJ2-5,-,TRBV7-9,-,CASSLGLDRETQYF,TGTGCCAGCAGCTTAGGGCTAGACAGGGAGACCCAGTACTTC
TRBJ1-5,-,TRBV23-1,TRBD1,CASSQRDPGGANSNQPQHF,TGCGCCAGCAGTCAAAGAGACCCAGGGGGAGCGAATAGCAATCAGCCCCAGCATTTT
TRBJ2-3,-,TRBV19,TRBD2,CASSILAGGRADTQYF,TGTGCCAGTAGTATATTGGCGGGAGGCCGAGCGGATACGCAGTATTTT
TRBJ1-2,-,TRBV19,-,CASSIASVANYGYTF,TGTGCCAGTAGTATAGCATCCGTCGCTAACTATGGCTACACCTTC
TRBJ2-2,-,TRBV19,-,CASSSPGGSNTGELFF,TGTGCCAGTAGTTCCCCCGGGGGCAGCAACACCGGGGAGCTGTTTTTT
TRBJ2-3,once,TRBV5-6,-,CASSPPGLDTQYF,TGTGCCAGCAGCCCGCCGGGCCTCGATACGCAGTATTTT
TRBJ2-7,-,TRBV11-2,-,CASSTPRQSVYEQYF,TGTGCCAGCAGCACTCCCAGACAGAGCGTCTACGAGCAGTACTTC
TRBJ1-1,few,TRBV18,-,CASTVTADTEAFF,TGTGCCAGCACGGTGACAGCGGACACTGAAGCTTTCTTT
TRBJ2-1,-,TRBV5-1,-,CASSVTGATWNEQFF,TGCGCCAGCAGCGTGACCGGGGCTACATGGAATGAGCAGTTCTTC
TRBJ2-5,-,TRBV6-5,-,CASRRQETQYF,TGTGCCAGCAGACGGCAAGAGACCCAGTACTTC
TRBJ2-7,-,TRBV5-8,-,CASSLGPVSSYEQYF,TGTGCCAGCAGCTTGGGCCCAGTCAGCTCCTACGAGCAGTACTTC
TRBJ2-7,-,TRBV14,-,CASSQNPRTSASYEQYF,TGTGCCAGCAGCCAAAACCCCAGGACTTCGGCTTCCTACGAGCAGTACTTC
TRBJ1-6,once,TRBV4-2,-,CASSQDSPGDFGSPLHF,TGTGCCAGCAGCCAAGACTCGCCCGGGGATTTCGGATCACCCCTCCACTTT
TRBJ1-6,-,TRBV5-4,-,CASSLETVNSPLHF,TGTGCCAGCAGCTTGGAGACAGTAAATTCACCCCTCCACTTT
TRBJ1-3,-,TRBV9,-,CASSLGGVGNTIYF,TGTGCCAGCAGCCTGGGAGGGGTCGGAAACACCATATATTTT
TRBJ2-7,-,TRBV10-3,-,CAMIDVDYEQYF,TGTGCCATGATAGACGTCGACTACGAGCAGTACTTC
TRBJ1-3,-,TRBV4-1,TRBD1,CASSQERQGAEPNTIYF,TGCGCCAGCAGCCAAGAGAGACAGGGGGCCGAGCCAAACACCATATATTTT
TRBJ2-5,-,TRBV25-1,-,CASSGRLVGETQYF,TGTGCCAGCAGTGGAAGACTAGTTGGGGAGACCCAGTACTTC
TRBJ2-5,-,TRBV9,TRBD2,CASSPGTSGSQETQYF,TGTGCCAGCAGCCCCGGGACTAGCGGTTCCCAAGAGACCCAGTACTTC
TRBJ2-5,-,TRBV7-9,-,CASSLVGSTQETQYF,TGTGCCAGCAGCTTAGTAGGCAGTACCCAAGAGACCCAGTACTTC
TRBJ2-1,-,TRBV6-6,TRBD1,CASSYIGTGNEQFF,TGTGCCAGCAGTTACATCGGGACAGGCAATGAGCAGTTCTTC
TRBJ1-2,-,TRBV4-1,-,CASSQDWGDSFNYGYTF,TGCGCCAGCAGCCAAGATTGGGGAGATAGTTTTAACTATGGCTACACCTTC
TRBJ1-3,-,TRBV5-1,TRBD1,CASSLLTGVSGNTIYF,TGCGCCAGCAGCTTGTTGACAGGGGTCTCTGGAAACACCATATATTTT
TRBJ2-4,-,TRBV7-2,TRBD1,CASSARTGGDMAKNIQYF,TGTGCCAGCAGCGCGCGGACAGGGGGCGATATGGCCAAAAACATTCAGTACTTC